A selection of T cell receptor beta chains follows, all from one sample in a study of T cell responses to AZD1222 COVID-19 vaccine. Profiled with immunoSEQ multiplex PCR; TCRdb holds only in-frame clones, not every one. The repertoire includes around 99,000 clones, about 88% of them detected once, and more than 15% sits in the top ten. This specimen was peripheral blood, taken on day 0 of AZD1222 vaccination. These receptors were obtained from an adult in good health. Each CDR3 is given with its conserved first and last residue. The order of the fields is D gene, V gene, J gene, clone size, CDR3 protein, CDR3 DNA. The D gene is left open where the match is weak. Clone size appears in some rows only: once, few, many, or a class for an expanded clone.

>NA|TRBV2|TRBJ1-2|NA
CASSLTDTNYGYTF
TGTGCCAGCAGTTTGACAGACACTAACTATGGCTACACCTTC
>TRBD1|TRBV2|TRBJ1-1|NA
CASRPGGRNTEAFF
TGTGCCAGCAGGCCAGGGGGCCGGAACACTGAAGCTTTCTTT
>NA|TRBV3-1/TRBV3-2|TRBJ1-5|NA
CASSHSVGAGTGRNQPQHF
TGTGCCAGCAGCCATTCGGTCGGTGCCGGGACGGGACGCAATCAGCCCCAGCATTTT
>NA|TRBV11-2|TRBJ1-2|NA
CASSPSGAGYNGYTF
TGTGCCAGCAGCCCTTCTGGGGCGGGGTATAATGGCTACACCTTC
>NA|TRBV5-4|TRBJ2-5|once
CASRGGETQYF
TGTGCCAGCAGGGGCGGGGAGACCCAGTACTTC
>NA|TRBV2|TRBJ1-3|NA
CASSEPTANFGNTIYF
TGTGCCAGCAGTGAACCGACAGCGAACTTTGGAAACACCATATATTTT
>NA|TRBV30|TRBJ1-5|NA
CAWARGGNQPQHF
TGTGCCTGGGCTCGTGGGGGCAATCAGCCCCAGCATTTT
>NA|TRBV7-9|TRBJ2-1|NA
CASSLGSGPYNEQFF
TGTGCCAGCAGCTTAGGTAGCGGACCCTACAATGAGCAGTTCTTC
>NA|TRBV6-5|TRBJ1-1|NA
CASTIYTEAFF
TGTGCCAGCACCATTTACACTGAAGCTTTCTTT
>NA|TRBV5-4|TRBJ2-7|few
CASSLPGAGALSYEQYF
TGTGCCAGCAGCTTGCCGGGGGCGGGGGCCCTCTCCTACGAGCAGTACTTC
>NA|TRBV12-3/TRBV12-4|TRBJ2-5|NA
CASREGVGETQYF
TGTGCCAGCAGGGAAGGGGTCGGAGAGACCCAGTACTTC
>TRBD1|TRBV11-3|TRBJ1-3|once
CASSLGGTGSGNTIYF
TGTGCCAGCAGCTTAGGGGGGACAGGCTCTGGAAACACCATATATTTT
>NA|TRBV5-4|TRBJ1-1|NA
CAAGLVDTEAFF
TGTGCGGCCGGCCTAGTTGACACTGAAGCTTTCTTT
>NA|TRBV5-6|TRBJ1-6|NA
CASSEVGRALHF
TGTGCCAGCAGCGAGGTGGGTCGGGCCCTCCACTTT
>TRBD1|TRBV5-6|TRBJ2-7|once
CASSLGGQGAEQYF
TGTGCCAGCAGCTTAGGTGGACAGGGGGCCGAGCAGTACTTC
>TRBD1|TRBV5-1|TRBJ2-2|NA
CASRTGGLLGNTGELFF
TGCGCCAGCAGAACAGGGGGCTTGTTGGGGAACACCGGGGAGCTGTTTTTT
>NA|TRBV21-1|TRBJ1-5|NA
CASSAKSGRDAQPQHF
TGTGCCAGCAGTGCTAAGAGTGGGAGGGACGCCCAGCCCCAGCATTTT
>TRBD1|TRBV6-5|TRBJ1-2|NA
CASSYLGQGGGYTF
TGTGCCAGCAGTTACCTGGGACAGGGTGGCGGCTACACCTTC
>NA|TRBV28|TRBJ1-5|NA
CAWGTWDSNQPQHF
TGTGCCTGGGGAACCTGGGACAGCAATCAGCCCCAGCATTTT
>NA|TRBV9|TRBJ2-2|few
CASSVGSMTGELFF
TGTGCCAGCAGCGTGGGCAGCATGACCGGGGAGCTGTTTTTT
>TRBD1|TRBV19|TRBJ1-3|NA
CASSIQGDSGNTIYF
TGTGCCAGTAGTATTCAGGGGGACTCTGGAAACACCATATATTTT
>TRBD1|TRBV10-3|TRBJ2-7|once
CAISDRGSSYEQYF
TGTGCCATCAGTGACAGGGGGAGCTCCTACGAGCAGTACTTC
>NA|TRBV29-1|TRBJ1-1|NA
CSAGEGTNREAFF
TGCAGCGCTGGGGAGGGCACTAATCGGGAAGCTTTCTTT
>NA|TRBV30|TRBJ1-2|NA
CAWSPTGRLSYGYTF
TGTGCCTGGAGTCCTACAGGGCGCCTCTCCTATGGCTACACCTTC
>TRBD1|TRBV5-1|TRBJ1-1|NA
CASSNHISPGQGSNTEAFF
TGCGCCAGCAGCAACCACATCTCGCCGGGACAGGGGAGCAACACTGAAGCTTTCTTT
>NA|TRBV7-2|TRBJ2-7|NA
CASSLDGRGYEQYF
TGTGCCAGCAGCTTAGACGGCAGGGGCTACGAGCAGTACTTC
>TRBD1|TRBV5-1|TRBJ1-1|NA
CASSFTGALVTEAFF
TGCGCCAGCAGCTTTACAGGGGCGCTGGTTACTGAAGCTTTCTTT
>NA|TRBV11-2|TRBJ1-2|NA
CASSSPRDRNGNYGYTF
TGTGCCAGCAGCTCCCCCCGCGACAGGAACGGGAACTATGGCTACACCTTC
>TRBD2|TRBV5-1|TRBJ2-3|NA
CASSPGLAGGTSTDTQYF
TGCGCCAGCAGCCCCGGACTAGCGGGGGGTACTAGCACAGATACGCAGTATTTT
>NA|TRBV7-3|TRBJ2-7|NA
CASSPGLGGEQYF
TGTGCCAGCAGCCCCGGACTGGGCGGGGAGCAGTACTTC
>NA|TRBV28|TRBJ1-2|once
CASSFPPANYGYTF
TGTGCCAGCAGTTTCCCTCCCGCTAACTATGGCTACACCTTC
>TRBD1|TRBV9|TRBJ2-2|NA
CASSYRDSSAGELFF
TGTGCCAGCAGCTACCGGGACAGTTCGGCCGGGGAGCTGTTTTTT
>NA|TRBV27|TRBJ1-6|few
CASSKERRSSYNSPLHF
TGTGCCAGCAGTAAAGAGCGCCGGAGCTCCTATAATTCACCCCTCCACTTT
>NA|TRBV4-2|TRBJ2-3|NA
CASSRRGGDGPDTQYF
TGTGCCAGCAGCCGAAGGGGGGGTGATGGTCCCGATACGCAGTATTTT
>NA|TRBV27|TRBJ2-5|NA
CASSDLQRIETQYF
TGTGCCAGCAGCGACCTACAGAGGATAGAGACCCAGTACTTC
>NA|TRBV3-1/TRBV3-2|TRBJ1-5|NA
CASSPGHSNQPQHF
TGTGCCAGCAGCCCTGGACATAGCAATCAGCCCCAGCATTTT
>NA|TRBV3-1/TRBV3-2|TRBJ2-1|NA
CASTLGPHNEQFF
TGTGCCAGCACCCTAGGACCCCACAATGAGCAGTTCTTC
>TRBD1|TRBV19|TRBJ1-5|few
CASSNRDRGYQPQHF
TGTGCCAGTAGTAACCGGGACAGGGGTTATCAGCCCCAGCATTTT
>NA|TRBV5-1|TRBJ2-2|few
CASAVRATGELFF
TGCGCCAGCGCGGTAAGGGCCACCGGGGAGCTGTTTTTT
>NA|TRBV11-3|TRBJ1-6|few
CASSFKGGISPLHF
TGTGCCAGCAGCTTCAAGGGGGGAATTTCACCCCTCCACTTT
>NA|TRBV3-1/TRBV3-2|TRBJ2-7|NA
CASSQFQGPNYEQYF
TGTGCCAGCAGCCAATTCCAGGGACCTAACTACGAGCAGTACTTC